A selection of T cell receptor beta chains follows, all from one sample in a study of blood T cell repertoires in COVID-19. The assay was immunoSEQ multiplex PCR, and TCRdb's table has in-frame clones only and misses some. The profile shows 150,000 to 200,000 clones, about 90% of them singletons. The source material was peripheral blood. These receptor sequences come from a man aged 35 to 55 with active or convalescent COVID-19. Both conserved end residues are part of each CDR3. D genes are given only for firm matches. Clone size is not always given. Where it is, it says once, few, many or a class for expanded clones.

-,17,TRBJ1-2,TRBD1,TRBV14,CASSPITGGQIYYGYTF,TGTGCCAGCAGCCCAATTACAGGGGGCCAGATATACTATGGCTACACCTTC
once,15,TRBJ2-1,-,TRBV18,CASSPLLGAYNEQFF,TGTGCCAGCTCACCCCTTCTCGGGGCCTACAATGAGCAGTTCTTC
-,16,TRBJ2-2,TRBD2,TRBV3-1/TRBV3-2,CASSQGKTSGAGELFF,TGTGCCAGCAGCCAGGGTAAAACTAGCGGGGCCGGGGAGCTGTTTTTT
-,16,TRBJ2-2,-,TRBV30,CAWSVPVQLNTGELFF,TGTGCCTGGAGTGTACCTGTCCAACTGAACACCGGGGAGCTGTTTTTT
-,15,TRBJ2-7,TRBD2,TRBV3-1/TRBV3-2,CASSQDSSGAYEQYF,TGTGCCAGCAGCCAAGATAGTAGCGGGGCCTACGAGCAGTACTTC
-,13,TRBJ1-2,-,TRBV24-1,CATSSGIGYGYTF,TGTGCCACCAGTTCAGGGATAGGCTATGGCTACACCTTC
few,15,TRBJ1-6,-,TRBV2,CASSERQDSFSPLHF,TGTGCCAGCAGTGAACGGCAGGACTCCTTCTCACCCCTCCACTTT
-,14,TRBJ1-4,-,TRBV5-4,CASSLRGEDEKLFF,TGTGCCAGCAGCTTGCGAGGGGAGGATGAAAAACTGTTTTTT
-,16,TRBJ2-7,TRBD1,TRBV19,CASSGRWDRGSYEQYF,TGTGCCAGTAGTGGTCGTTGGGACAGGGGTAGCTACGAGCAGTACTTC
once,17,TRBJ2-5,TRBD2,TRBV2,CASSDLVLAGVEETQYF,TGTGCCAGCAGTGATCTGGTGCTAGCGGGGGTGGAGGAGACCCAGTACTTC
-,14,TRBJ2-1,TRBD2,TRBV7-8,CASSTRTRLDEQFF,TGTGCCAGCAGCACCCGGACTAGGCTGGATGAGCAGTTCTTC
-,17,TRBJ2-7,-,TRBV6-2/TRBV6-3,CASSYSALTGRAYEQYF,TGTGCCAGCAGTTACTCGGCCCTAACAGGGAGGGCCTACGAGCAGTACTTC
-,15,TRBJ1-1,-,TRBV30,CAWSAGGPPNTEAFF,TGTGCCTGGAGTGCCGGGGGGCCCCCGAACACTGAAGCTTTCTTT
-,15,TRBJ2-1,-,TRBV5-8,CASSFTSPSDNEQFF,TGTGCCAGCAGCTTCACCTCTCCTAGCGACAATGAGCAGTTCTTC
-,18,TRBJ2-2,TRBD1,TRBV20-1,CSASPRYGQGANTGELFF,TGCAGTGCTAGTCCTCGCTACGGACAGGGGGCGAACACCGGGGAGCTGTTTTTT
-,16,TRBJ2-2,TRBD2,TRBV6-2/TRBV6-3,CASSYPSGANTGELFF,TGTGCCAGCAGTTACCCTAGCGGGGCGAACACCGGGGAGCTGTTTTTT
-,14,TRBJ2-1,-,TRBV6-1,CASSEAGTYNEQFF,TGTGCCAGCAGTGAGGCAGGGACCTACAATGAGCAGTTCTTC
-,15,TRBJ1-1,-,TRBV6-5,CASRPGGVANTEAFF,TGTGCCAGCAGACCCGGGGGGGTGGCGAACACTGAAGCTTTCTTT
-,16,TRBJ1-1,TRBD1,TRBV27,CASRDRGLGMNTEAFF,TGTGCCAGCAGGGACAGGGGATTGGGGATGAACACTGAAGCTTTCTTT
-,14,TRBJ1-2,TRBD1,TRBV9,CASTRLDRDYGYTF,TGTGCCAGCACCCGCCTGGACAGGGACTATGGCTACACCTTC
-,17,TRBJ1-5,TRBD1,TRBV6-1,CASSESTGVRDNQPQHF,TGTGCCAGCAGCGAAAGCACAGGGGTAAGGGACAATCAGCCCCAGCATTTT
few,15,TRBJ2-2,-,TRBV7-2,CASSPGQTNTGELFF,TGTGCCAGCAGCCCGGGACAAACCAACACCGGGGAGCTGTTTTTT
-,18,TRBJ1-2,-,TRBV4-1,CASSQDLGRTYKVNGYTF,TGCGCCAGCAGCCAAGATTTGGGGAGGACTTACAAGGTCAATGGCTACACCTTC
-,13,TRBJ2-7,-,TRBV9,CASSVMGQGEQYF,TGTGCCAGCAGCGTTATGGGGCAAGGCGAGCAGTACTTC
-,19,TRBJ2-3,TRBD2,TRBV5-1,CASSPPGLAGVTSTDTQYF,TGCGCCAGCAGCCCCCCAGGGCTAGCGGGGGTTACTAGCACAGATACGCAGTATTTT
-,13,TRBJ1-1,TRBD1,TRBV6-6,CASRDRGSIGAFF,TGTGCCAGCAGGGACAGGGGAAGTATCGGAGCTTTCTTT
-,14,TRBJ1-4,-,TRBV5-8,CASSKQRLNEKLFF,TGTGCCAGCAGCAAACAACGACTGAATGAAAAACTGTTTTTT
-,15,TRBJ2-3,-,TRBV5-1,CASSPGGRSTDTQYF,TGCGCCAGCAGCCCCGGCGGCCGGAGCACAGATACGCAGTATTTT
many,14,TRBJ1-4,-,TRBV7-2,CASSSDRFNEKLFF,TGTGCCAGCAGCTCGGACAGATTTAATGAAAAACTGTTTTTT
-,13,TRBJ1-1,-,TRBV4-2,CASSSTREKEAFF,TGTGCCAGCAGCTCAACCCGGGAAAAAGAAGCTTTCTTT
few,15,TRBJ2-3,TRBD1,TRBV14,CASSQIQGAGGTQYF,TGTGCCAGCAGCCAGATACAGGGGGCCGGAGGTACGCAGTATTTT
-,13,TRBJ1-6,-,TRBV5-1,CASSRQNNSPLHF,TGCGCCAGCAGCCGTCAGAATAATTCACCCCTCCACTTT
few,16,TRBJ2-1,TRBD2,TRBV19,CASSLRTSGGFNEQFF,TGTGCCAGTAGTCTTAGGACTAGCGGGGGATTTAATGAGCAGTTCTTC
-,17,TRBJ1-4,TRBD1,TRBV11-2,CASSRLGGQARNEKLFF,TGTGCCAGCAGCCGCTTAGGGGGACAGGCCAGAAATGAAAAACTGTTTTTT
-,13,TRBJ1-1,-,TRBV25-1,CASSEPGLTEAFF,TGTGCCAGCAGTGAGCCAGGGTTAACTGAAGCTTTCTTT
-,14,TRBJ2-7,TRBD1,TRBV27,CASSLSTGGREQYF,TGTGCCAGCAGTTTATCGACAGGGGGCCGCGAGCAGTACTTC
-,16,TRBJ1-4,TRBD1,TRBV10-1,CASTRQGATTNEKLFF,TGCGCCAGCACAAGACAGGGGGCGACAACTAATGAAAAACTGTTTTTT
-,17,TRBJ1-5,TRBD1,TRBV19,CASSTISGGGGNQPQHF,TGTGCCAGTAGTACCATCAGTGGAGGGGGCGGCAATCAGCCCCAGCATTTT
once,15,TRBJ1-1,-,TRBV4-3,CASSQAGTGRAEAFF,TGCGCCAGCAGCCAAGCGGGAACAGGGCGTGCTGAAGCTTTCTTT
-,16,TRBJ2-2,TRBD1,TRBV7-3,CASSQTGSPNTGELFF,TGTGCCAGCAGCCAGACAGGGTCGCCGAACACCGGGGAGCTGTTTTTT